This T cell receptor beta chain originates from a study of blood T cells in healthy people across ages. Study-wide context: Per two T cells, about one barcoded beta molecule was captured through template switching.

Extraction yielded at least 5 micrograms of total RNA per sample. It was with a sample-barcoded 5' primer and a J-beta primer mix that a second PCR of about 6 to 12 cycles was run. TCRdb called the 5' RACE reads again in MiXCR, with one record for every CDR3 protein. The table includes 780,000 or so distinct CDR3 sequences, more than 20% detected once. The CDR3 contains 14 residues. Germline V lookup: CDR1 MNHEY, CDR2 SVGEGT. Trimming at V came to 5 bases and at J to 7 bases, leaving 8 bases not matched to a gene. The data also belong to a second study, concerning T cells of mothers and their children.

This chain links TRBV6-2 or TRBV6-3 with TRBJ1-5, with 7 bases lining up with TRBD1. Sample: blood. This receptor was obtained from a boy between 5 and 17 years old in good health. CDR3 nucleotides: TGTGCCAGCAGTGACAGGGTCCGTGAGCAGCCCCAGCATTTT. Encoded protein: CASSDRVREQPQHF.